The TCR beta chain described here comes from a study of control samples from healthy donors and cancer patients. The table came from immunoSEQ multiplex PCR; TCRdb's copy has only in-frame clones and leaves some out. Of about 100,000 clones listed, more than 90% were seen once; the top ten hold around 3%. The CDR3 sequence is 15 residues long. With 5 bases clipped from V and 4 bases from J, the junction kept 7 bases outside the gene matches. The V gene's germline CDR1 is KGHDR and CDR2 SFDVKD. Sequencing input: blood. The rearrangement joins TRBV24-1 to TRBJ2-5; TRBD2 matches at 9 bases. The clonotype originates from a human donor in good health. The donor label of this sample is uncertain. CDR3 sequence reads: CATSALAGLGETQYF. In DNA, the CDR3 is TGTGCCACCAGTGCACTAGCGGGTTTGGGAGAGACCCAGTACTTC.